This T cell receptor (beta chain) was sequenced during a study of T cells in Graves' hyperthyroidism and ophthalmopathy. Study details: Specimen type is peripheral blood, collected at initial diagnosis prior to any treatment.

At least ten counts were recorded for this clonotype. As yet, its antigen is unknown. RNA transcripts served as the template for amplifying TCR beta CDR3 regions. The HTBI primer set served for first-round RT-PCR of the TCR CDR3. One entry per CDR3 protein, called by TCRdb with MiXCR from the multiplex PCR reads. The sample contains around 620,000 distinct CDR3 sequences, around 14% of which appear only once. General study results and limits: A model using 13 V-J features told ophthalmopathy apart from stable hyperthyroidism.

This sequence originates from a woman aged 18-29 years with Graves' ophthalmopathy. The sequenced sample was blood.

DNA for the CDR3: TGTGCCAGCAGCTTAGACGTCCAAAACACCGGGGAGCTGTTTTTT. It translates to CASSLDVQNTGELFF. The chain uses TRBV7-3 and TRBJ2-2; D is uncertain. Trimming stripped 2 bases from V and 2 bases from J, with 9 bases between. Germline V gene lookup returns CDR1 SGHTA and CDR2 FQGTGA. The CDR3 contains 15 residues.